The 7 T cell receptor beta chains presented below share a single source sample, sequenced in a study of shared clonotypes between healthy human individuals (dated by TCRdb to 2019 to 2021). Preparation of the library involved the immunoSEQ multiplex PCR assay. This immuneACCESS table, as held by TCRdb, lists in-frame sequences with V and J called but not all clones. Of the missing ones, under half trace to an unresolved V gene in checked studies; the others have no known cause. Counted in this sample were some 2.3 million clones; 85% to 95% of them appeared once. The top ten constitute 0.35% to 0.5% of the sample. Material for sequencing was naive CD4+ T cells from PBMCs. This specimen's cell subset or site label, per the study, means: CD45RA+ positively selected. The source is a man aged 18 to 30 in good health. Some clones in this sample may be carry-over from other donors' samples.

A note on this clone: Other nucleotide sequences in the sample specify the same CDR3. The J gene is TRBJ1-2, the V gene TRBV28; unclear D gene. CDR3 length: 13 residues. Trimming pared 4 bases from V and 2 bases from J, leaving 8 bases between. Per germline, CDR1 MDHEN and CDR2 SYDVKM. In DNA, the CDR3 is TGTGCCAGCAGTTCTGGGCAGAACTATGGCTACACCTTC. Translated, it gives CASSSGQNYGYTF.

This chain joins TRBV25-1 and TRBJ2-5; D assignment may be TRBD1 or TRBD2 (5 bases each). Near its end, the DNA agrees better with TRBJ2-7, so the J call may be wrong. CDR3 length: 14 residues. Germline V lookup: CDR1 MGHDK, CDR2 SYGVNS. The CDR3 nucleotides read TGTGCCAGCAGTGCGTCAGGGAGTATCTACGAGCAGTACTTC. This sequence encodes CASSASGSIYEQYF.

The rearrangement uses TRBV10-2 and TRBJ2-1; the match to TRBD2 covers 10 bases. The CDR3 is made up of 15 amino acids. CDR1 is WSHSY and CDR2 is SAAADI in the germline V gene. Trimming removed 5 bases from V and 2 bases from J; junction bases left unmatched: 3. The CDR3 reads CASSTAGGPYNEQFF. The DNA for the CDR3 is TGCGCCAGCAGTACAGCGGGAGGGCCCTACAATGAGCAGTTCTTC.

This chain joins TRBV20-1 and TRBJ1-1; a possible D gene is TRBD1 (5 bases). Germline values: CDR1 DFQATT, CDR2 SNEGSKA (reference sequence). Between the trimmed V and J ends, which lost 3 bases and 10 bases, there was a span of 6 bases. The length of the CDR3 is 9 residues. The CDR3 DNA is TGCAGTGCTAGTGGGGGAGCTTTCTTT. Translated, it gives CSASGGAFF.

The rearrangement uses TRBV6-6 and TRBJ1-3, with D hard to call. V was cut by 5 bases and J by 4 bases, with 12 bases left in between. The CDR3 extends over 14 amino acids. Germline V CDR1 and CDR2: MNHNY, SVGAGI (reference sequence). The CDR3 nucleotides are TGTGCCAGCAGTCCCTCCGCGGGGGGAAACACCATATATTTT. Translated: CASSPSAGGNTIYF.

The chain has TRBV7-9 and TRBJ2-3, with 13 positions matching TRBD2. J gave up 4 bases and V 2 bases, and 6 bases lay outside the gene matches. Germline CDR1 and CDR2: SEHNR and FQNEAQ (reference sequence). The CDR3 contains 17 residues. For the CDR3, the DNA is TGTGCCAGCAGCTTAAAGGGGACTAGCGGGACGGCAGATACGCAGTATTTT. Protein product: CASSLKGTSGTADTQYF.

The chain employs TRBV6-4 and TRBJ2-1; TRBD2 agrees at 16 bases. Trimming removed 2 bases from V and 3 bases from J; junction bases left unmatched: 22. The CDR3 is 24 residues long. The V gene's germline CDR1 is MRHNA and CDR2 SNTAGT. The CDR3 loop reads CASSDAGTRGLAGGPEGGYNEQFF. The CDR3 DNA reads TGTGCCAGCAGTGACGCCGGGACAAGGGGACTAGCGGGAGGGCCCGAGGGTGGCTACAATGAGCAGTTCTTC.